These T cell receptor beta chains were read from a single sample in a study of post-analysis software for immune sequencing data. One entry per CDR3 protein, called by TCRdb with MiXCR from the PCR reads. The table records 350,000 to 500,000 distinct CDR3 sequences, less than 40% of them present only once. The specimen was blood. Receptors originate from a girl aged 2 to 9 with multiple sclerosis. Each CDR3 is given with its conserved first and last residue. Each record gives: D gene, V gene, clone size, CDR3 length, J gene, CDR3 DNA, CDR3 protein. A D gene is named only where the DNA matches it firmly. Clone sizes are given selectively: once, few, many, or a class where the clone is expanded.

d_call: TRBD2
v_call: TRBV6-1
clone_size: few
cdr3_length: 14
j_call: TRBJ2-4
cdr3_nt: TGTGCCTCCCGACTAGCGGGGGGTAAAAACATTCAGTACTTC
cdr3_aa: CASRLAGGKNIQYF

d_call: .
v_call: TRBV7-9
clone_size: .
cdr3_length: 14
j_call: TRBJ1-6
cdr3_nt: TGTGCCAGCAGCCGCTTGGACGGGAATTCACCCCTCCACTTT
cdr3_aa: CASSRLDGNSPLHF

d_call: .
v_call: TRBV7-3
clone_size: once
cdr3_length: 15
j_call: TRBJ2-5
cdr3_nt: TGTGCCAGCAGCTTAGGGGCCTCAGGGTGCGAGACCCAGTACTTC
cdr3_aa: CASSLGASGCETQYF

d_call: .
v_call: TRBV5-1
clone_size: .
cdr3_length: 15
j_call: TRBJ2-3
cdr3_nt: TGCGCCAGCAGCTCGGGACTCCCAAGCACAGATACGCAGTATTTT
cdr3_aa: CASSSGLPSTDTQYF

d_call: .
v_call: TRBV20-1
clone_size: few
cdr3_length: 13
j_call: TRBJ2-5
cdr3_nt: TGCAGTGCTAGTTTGCCGCCACAAGAGACCCAGTACTTC
cdr3_aa: CSASLPPQETQYF

d_call: TRBD2
v_call: TRBV7-2
clone_size: .
cdr3_length: 14
j_call: TRBJ2-7
cdr3_nt: TGTGCCAGCAGCCCCGGACTAGCGATCTACGAGCAGTACTTC
cdr3_aa: CASSPGLAIYEQYF

d_call: TRBD2
v_call: TRBV20-1
clone_size: .
cdr3_length: 13
j_call: TRBJ2-1
cdr3_nt: TGCAGTGCCCTGCTAGCGGGAGGAAATGAGCAGTTCTTC
cdr3_aa: CSALLAGGNEQFF

d_call: TRBD2
v_call: TRBV25-1
clone_size: .
cdr3_length: 17
j_call: TRBJ2-1
cdr3_nt: TGTGCCAGCAGTCCCCGACCAACAGCGGGAGAAATGCGTGAGCAGTTCTTC
cdr3_aa: CASSPRPTAGEMREQFF

d_call: TRBD2
v_call: TRBV5-1
clone_size: .
cdr3_length: 16
j_call: TRBJ2-7
cdr3_nt: TGCGCCAGCAGCTTGGCAGGGACTAGCGGGGACTACGAGCAGTACTTC
cdr3_aa: CASSLAGTSGDYEQYF

d_call: .
v_call: TRBV29-1
clone_size: .
cdr3_length: 12
j_call: TRBJ1-2
cdr3_nt: TGCAGCGTTAGACAGTCGGGACTCGGCTACACCTTC
cdr3_aa: CSVRQSGLGYTF

d_call: .
v_call: TRBV20-1
clone_size: .
cdr3_length: 15
j_call: TRBJ2-3
cdr3_nt: TGCAGTGCGGGAGTCAGGAGATTATACACAGATACGCAGTATTTT
cdr3_aa: CSAGVRRLYTDTQYF

d_call: .
v_call: TRBV7-3
clone_size: .
cdr3_length: 16
j_call: TRBJ2-1
cdr3_nt: TGTGCCAGCAGCTTAGTCGGTAGCGGCACCTACAATGAGCAGTTCTTC
cdr3_aa: CASSLVGSGTYNEQFF

d_call: .
v_call: TRBV12-3/TRBV12-4
clone_size: few
cdr3_length: 12
j_call: TRBJ1-2
cdr3_nt: TGTGCCAGCAGTAAGGGGCTCTATGGCTACACCTTC
cdr3_aa: CASSKGLYGYTF

d_call: TRBD1
v_call: TRBV9
clone_size: many
cdr3_length: 14
j_call: TRBJ1-2
cdr3_nt: TGTGCCAGCAGCGAGCAGGGGGCGAACTATGGCTACACCTTC
cdr3_aa: CASSEQGANYGYTF

d_call: .
v_call: TRBV20-1
clone_size: .
cdr3_length: 15
j_call: TRBJ2-1
cdr3_nt: TGCAGTGCTATCTCGGAAGAACCCGCTTACAATGAGCAGTTCTTC
cdr3_aa: CSAISEEPAYNEQFF

d_call: TRBD2
v_call: TRBV20-1
clone_size: few
cdr3_length: 14
j_call: TRBJ2-1
cdr3_nt: TGCAGTGCCGTAAGACTAGCCAGGAACAATGAGCAGTTCTTC
cdr3_aa: CSAVRLARNNEQFF

d_call: .
v_call: TRBV10-1
clone_size: .
cdr3_length: 13
j_call: TRBJ1-1
cdr3_nt: TGCGCCAGCAGTGAGCACCCCGGTGGTGAAGCTTTCTTT
cdr3_aa: CASSEHPGGEAFF

d_call: TRBD1
v_call: TRBV6-6
clone_size: .
cdr3_length: 13
j_call: TRBJ1-2
cdr3_nt: TGTGCCAGCAGTACGGGACAGGGGGGCGGCTACACCTTC
cdr3_aa: CASSTGQGGGYTF

d_call: .
v_call: TRBV5-6
clone_size: .
cdr3_length: 13
j_call: TRBJ2-7
cdr3_nt: TGTGCCAGCAGCTTCCGATTGTTTTACGAGCAGTACTTC
cdr3_aa: CASSFRLFYEQYF

d_call: .
v_call: TRBV6-5
clone_size: .
cdr3_length: 13
j_call: TRBJ1-1
cdr3_nt: TGTGCCAGCAGTTACTCTAACAAGGGCGAAGCTTTCTTT
cdr3_aa: CASSYSNKGEAFF

d_call: .
v_call: TRBV9
clone_size: .
cdr3_length: 14
j_call: TRBJ2-4
cdr3_nt: TGTGCCAGCAGCGTAGGACGGAACAAAAACATTCAGTACTTC
cdr3_aa: CASSVGRNKNIQYF

d_call: .
v_call: TRBV29-1
clone_size: many
cdr3_length: 12
j_call: TRBJ1-2
cdr3_nt: TGCAGCGTTGCCAGGGGAATCTATGGCTACACCTTC
cdr3_aa: CSVARGIYGYTF

d_call: .
v_call: TRBV6-6
clone_size: .
cdr3_length: 13
j_call: TRBJ2-1
cdr3_nt: TGTGCCAGCACCGCAGGGTGGGGGAATGAGCAGTGCTTC
cdr3_aa: CASTAGWGNEQCF